The 4 T cell receptor beta chains below come from one sample, sequenced in a study of T cell responses to AZD1222 COVID-19 vaccine. Some clones are missing from TCRdb's copy, which holds only in-frame ones; the method was immunoSEQ multiplex PCR. The sample lists about 140,000 clones; roughly 90% were seen once. The specimen comprised peripheral blood, sampled on day 0 of AZD1222 vaccination. The receptors derive from an adult in good health.

The rearrangement uses TRBV4-2 and TRBJ2-7; 7 positions agree with TRBD1. In germline, CDR1 is LGHNA, CDR2 YNFKEQ. This CDR3 region has 17 residues. Trimming took 2 bases from V and 0 from J; bases not matched to a gene: 10. For the CDR3, the DNA is TGTGCCAGCAGCCAACTTTCGCACCGGGACAGCTCCTACGAGCAGTACTTC. Protein product: CASSQLSHRDSSYEQYF.

This clone was counted a few times. This chain joins TRBV27 and TRBJ1-6; D unresolved. The CDR3 runs to 13 residues. V was pared by 8 bases and J by 0 bases, with 5 bases between. Germline V CDR1 and CDR2: MNHEY, SMNVEV (reference sequence). This chain's CDR3 is CASLGSYNSPLHF. CDR3 nucleotides: TGTGCCAGCTTGGGCTCCTATAATTCACCCCTCCACTTT.

This sequence joins TRBV19 and TRBJ1-2; tentative D call: TRBD1 (5 bases). V lost 7 bases, J lost 4 bases, and 16 bases lay in between. Germline CDR1 LNHDA, CDR2 SQIVND (reference sequence). The CDR3 has 14 residues. The CDR3 loop is CASTLTTGGYGYTF. CDR3 sequence (DNA): TGTGCCAGTACTCTTACAACGGGGGGCTATGGCTACACCTTC.

The rearrangement joins TRBV5-5 to TRBJ2-1, with D hard to call. Germline lookup yields CDR1 SGHKS and CDR2 YYEKEE (reference sequence). V was clipped by 0 bases and J by 7 bases, with 20 bases between them. The length of the CDR3 is 17 residues. The CDR3 region is CASSLALGQIGPNEQFF. The DNA of the CDR3 is TGTGCCAGCAGCTTGGCCTTAGGGCAGATTGGGCCTAATGAGCAGTTCTTC.